These 5 T cell receptor beta chains share one sample of origin, sequenced in a study of T cells after yellow fever vaccination. TCRdb ran MiXCR on the 5' RACE reads and lists one entry per CDR3 protein. The sample yields a few hundred thousand distinct CDR3 sequences, about 4% seen once. Specimen: PBMCs, collected 5 days after the yellow fever booster vaccination. These TCRs come from a man between 18 and 35 years old who received the YFV17D yellow fever vaccine.

This rearrangement joins TRBV28 to TRBJ1-5; D may be TRBD1 (5 bases). Germline CDR1 reads MDHEN; CDR2 reads SYDVKM. V gave up 7 bases and J gave up 1 base, with 14 bases separating them. The CDR3 runs to 15 residues. The CDR3 DNA reads as TGTGCCAGCACAATTGGGGGGGGGAGCAATCAGCCCCAGCATTTT. Protein product: CASTIGGGSNQPQHF.

The chain couples TRBV2 to TRBJ1-3; 8 nucleotides agree with TRBD1. The CDR3 spans 16 residues. Looked up from germline, CDR1 is SNHLY and CDR2 is FYNNEI. Trimming at V came to 6 bases and at J to 1 base, leaving 8 bases not matched to a gene. The CDR3 DNA follows: TGTGCCAGCAGGGAGGACAGGGTAGTTTCTGGAAACACCATATATTTT. Encoded protein: CASREDRVVSGNTIYF.

The gene calls are TRBV20-1 and TRBJ1-5; TRBD1 matches 8 bases. Germline CDR1 reads DFQATT; CDR2 reads SNEGSKA (reference sequence). Germline trimming cut 5 bases from V and 4 bases from J; bases unmatched to any gene: 10. The CDR3 runs to 15 residues. The CDR3 sequence is CSALTGVRRNQPQHF. CDR3 nucleotides: TGCAGTGCTCTGACAGGGGTAAGACGGAATCAGCCCCAGCATTTT.

V and J are TRBV5-1 and TRBJ2-6, with D maybe TRBD2 (6 bases). This CDR3 comprises 15 residues. Looked up from germline, CDR1 is SGHRS and CDR2 is YFSETQ. Trimming shortened V by 3 bases and J by 15 bases, and 22 bases separated the two germline ends. The CDR3, as DNA: TGCGCCAGCAGCTCCCTCGGGACTCGACCACGGGACCTGACTTTC. Translation gives CASSSLGTRPRDLTF.

This clonotype was observed at least ten times. The V call is TRBV6-6, the J call TRBJ2-7; 7 bases agree with TRBD1. The CDR3 is 12 residues long. The V gene end was trimmed by 6 bases and the J gene end by 3 bases; junction bases not matched to a gene: 2. Germline values: CDR1 MNHNY, CDR2 SVGAGI (reference sequence). CDR3 coding DNA: TGTGCCAGCAGCCCAGGGGGCTACGAGCAGTACGTC. Encoded protein: CASSPGGYEQYV.